These 31 T cell receptor beta chains were sequenced from one sample in a study of post-analysis software for immune sequencing data. Whole-study results and caveats: When patients were compared with controls, about five TRBV segments were more frequent, TRBV5-6, TRBV5-1 and TRBV20-1 among them.

These receptors lack a known antigen. The TCR beta cDNA libraries carried unique molecular identifiers. TCRdb itself ran the PCR reads through MiXCR, one entry per CDR3 protein. The table shows approximately 250,000 distinct CDR3 sequences, with 36% occurring only once. Sequences were obtained from blood. The receptors shown here come from a girl aged 5-17 years with multiple sclerosis.

In its sample, this clonotype was seen once. The V call is TRBV20-1, the J call TRBJ2-7; 10 bases are a match to TRBD1. This CDR3 spans 14 amino acids. Germline V gene sequence: CDR1 DFQATT, CDR2 SNEGSKA (reference sequence). V trimming: 1 base; J trimming: 3 bases; junction bases outside the gene matches: 3. The CDR3 sequence is CSARARDRGYEQYF. CDR3 coding DNA: TGCAGTGCTAGAGCCCGGGACAGGGGCTACGAGCAGTACTTC.

This clonotype was counted between two and nine times. This sequence joins TRBV4-1 and TRBJ1-5, with TRBD1 as a possible D gene (5 bases). Germline V gives CDR1 MGHRA, CDR2 YSYEKL. CDR3 length: 13 amino acids. Trimming removed 4 bases at V and 9 bases at J, with 13 bases between. The CDR3 bases are TGCGCCAGCAGCCCGCCAGCTCAGGGGCCCCAGCATTTT. This codes for CASSPPAQGPQHF.

Points on this clonotype: Germline is not matched at one junction end, which may reflect a read error. The genes are TRBV6-1 and TRBJ1-5; D unresolved. This CDR3 has 13 residues. The germline gives CDR1 MNHNS, CDR2 SASEGT. The CDR3 DNA follows: TGTGCCAGCACCGTAAGTAGCGATCAGCCCCAGCATTTT. This sequence encodes CASTVSSDQPQHF.

Turning to this clonotype: An end of the junction differs from the germline gene, which may be a read error. The chain employs TRBV10-2 and TRBJ1-6; 7 bases line up with TRBD1. Germline CDR1 reads WSHSY; CDR2 reads SAAADI. This CDR3 spans 14 amino acids. The CDR3 coding sequence is TGCGCCAGCAGAGAGACAGGGAAGAATTTACCCCTCCACTTT. Translating it yields CASRETGKNLPLHF.

This chain links TRBV5-1 with TRBJ2-5, with D possibly called TRBD1 or TRBD2 (5 bases each). Germline V gives CDR1 SGHRS, CDR2 YFSETQ. Trimming shortened V by 7 bases and J by 5 bases, and 12 bases separated the two germline ends. The CDR3 is 12 amino acids. The DNA for the CDR3 is TGCGCCAGCCATGTGGGACGGGAGACCCAGTACTTC. This encodes CASHVGRETQYF.

This clonotype was detected ten times or more. This sequence joins TRBV5-1 and TRBJ1-6; D is uncertain. This CDR3 is built from 14 residues. Trimming pared 4 bases from V and 5 bases from J, leaving 10 bases between. Germline values: CDR1 SGHRS, CDR2 YFSETQ. The CDR3 sequence: CASSTGSDNSPLHF. CDR3 coding DNA: TGCGCCAGCAGCACCGGGTCAGATAATTCACCCCTCCACTTT.

There are many counts of this clonotype. A read error may account for a junction end that differs from germline. CDR3 sequence reads: CASSPGRDNYGQYF. The CDR3 DNA is TGTGCCAGCTCACCGGGCAGGGACAACTACGGGCAGTACTTC. The gene calls are TRBV18 and TRBJ2-7; D may be TRBD1 (6 bases). Germline CDR1 reads KGHSH; CDR2 reads LQKENI. The CDR3 totals 14 residues.

A note on this clonotype: A read error may be the cause here, since a much bigger clone is one base away. V gene TRBV15 combines with J gene TRBJ1-1, with TRBD1 matching over 7 bases. The CDR3 has 13 amino acids. Germline assignment: CDR1 LNHNV and CDR2 YYDKDF (reference sequence). Trimming removed 8 bases from V and 4 bases from J; junction bases left unmatched: 7. CDR3 nucleotides: TGTGCCACCGGGAGGGGGCAGGGCACTGAAGCTTTCTTT. The encoded protein is CATGRGQGTEAFF.

This clonotype was detected a few times. The chain recombines TRBV20-1 with TRBJ2-2, with 8 nucleotides matching TRBD2. Germline V gene sequence: CDR1 DFQATT, CDR2 SNEGSKA (reference sequence). V gave up 2 bases and J gave up 1 base; unmatched junction bases: 6. This CDR3 is built from 16 residues. The CDR3: CSARRTSGGNTGELFF. The CDR3 coding sequence is TGCAGTGCTAGACGTACTAGCGGAGGGAACACCGGGGAGCTGTTTTTT.

As for this clonotype: A read error may be the cause here, since a much bigger clone is one base away. The chain has TRBV11-2 and TRBJ2-1; no firm D call. The V gene lost 1 base and the J gene lost 13 bases, with 20 bases spanning the gap. This CDR3 is built from 15 residues. Germline values: CDR1 SGHAT, CDR2 FQNNGV. CDR3 bases: TGTGCCAGCAGCTTAGGGTCAAAGCCACAAGAGACCCAGTTCTTC. This gives the protein CASSLGSKPQETQFF.

This clonotype was detected once. The J gene is TRBJ2-7, the V gene TRBV19; D possibly corresponds to TRBD1 (5 bases). Trimming removed 3 bases at V and 7 bases at J, with 13 bases between. The CDR3 loop spans 13 amino acids. In germline, CDR1 is LNHDA, CDR2 SQIVND (reference sequence). The CDR3 loop is CASSMSPGNEQYF. CDR3 bases: TGTGCCAGTAGTATGTCCCCAGGGAATGAGCAGTACTTC.

This clonotype was counted ten times or more. The rearrangement joins TRBV29-1 to TRBJ2-3; D is perhaps TRBD2 (6 bases). From germline, CDR1 is SQVTM and CDR2 ANQGSEA. The CDR3 has 14 amino acids. Trimming cost V 4 bases and J 2 bases, with 13 bases left between them. The chain's CDR3 is CSVVRGRATDTQYF. Here the CDR3 DNA reads TGCAGCGTTGTGCGGGGTCGGGCCACAGATACGCAGTATTTT.

As concerns this clonotype: An end of the junction does not agree with germline; a read error may underlie this. The chain uses TRBV14 and TRBJ1-1; D call uncertain. The CDR3 has 17 residues. The germline gives CDR1 SGHDN, CDR2 FVKESK. This chain's CDR3 is CASSQEDGLSMNTEACF. The CDR3 DNA reads TGTGCCAGCAGCCAAGAGGACGGACTATCGATGAACACTGAAGCTTGCTTT.

This clonotype was observed many times. The chain combines TRBV29-1 with TRBJ1-2, with no clear D. Between the trimmed V and J ends, which lost 6 bases and 1 base, there was a span of 21 bases. The CDR3 loop spans 16 amino acids. Germline V gene sequence: CDR1 SQVTM, CDR2 ANQGSEA. For the CDR3, the DNA is TGCAGCGTGGACCGCGGCCGAGCCGGGGTTAACTATGGCTACACCTTC. Protein sequence: CSVDRGRAGVNYGYTF. The full variable domain, in which reference TRBV29-1 and TRBJ1-2 provide the parts outside the CDR3, is SAVISQKPSRDICQRGTSLTIQCQVDSQVTMMFWYRQQPGQSLTLIATANQGSEATYESGFVIDKFPISRPNLTFSTLTVSNMSPEDSSIYLCSVDRGRAGVNYGYTFGSGTRLTVV.

This clonotype appeared a single time. This chain uses TRBV11-3 with TRBJ2-5; TRBD2 agrees at 7 bases. The V segment lost 0 bases and the J segment 0 bases; nucleotides outside the gene matches: 10. CDR3 length equals 18 residues. Germline loops: CDR1 SGHNT, CDR2 YENEEA. The CDR3 region is CASSLDPASGTYQETQYF. For the CDR3, the DNA is TGTGCCAGCAGCTTAGACCCGGCTAGCGGAACGTACCAAGAGACCCAGTACTTC.

This clonotype was seen repeatedly, ten times or more. The chain carries TRBV3-1 and TRBJ2-3; 11 positions agree with TRBD2. V shed 2 bases and J 1 base; nucleotides not matched to a gene: 8. The CDR3 consists of 18 residues. The germline V gene encodes CDR1 LGHDT and CDR2 YNNKEL (reference sequence). CDR3 sequence (DNA): TGTGCCAGCAGCCAAACTAGCGGGAGCCAGGGAGGCACAGATACGCAGTATTTT. Translated, it gives CASSQTSGSQGGTDTQYF.

This clonotype was found many times. The chain uses TRBV5-5 and TRBJ2-5; D not resolved. The length of the CDR3 is 13 residues. Germline V gene sequence: CDR1 SGHKS, CDR2 YYEKEE (reference sequence). Trimming pared 2 bases from V and 10 bases from J, leaving 15 bases between. The CDR3 sequence is CASSLISVRDQYF. The CDR3 DNA sequence: TGTGCCAGCAGCTTAATTTCCGTCCGAGACCAGTACTTC.

V is TRBV11-1 and J is TRBJ2-5, with TRBD2 matching 10 bases. CDR1 and CDR2 from the germline V gene are SGHAT and FQDESV (reference sequence). The V segment lost 1 base and the J segment 6 bases; nucleotides outside the gene matches: 5. There are 15 residues in the CDR3. The CDR3 bases are TGTGCCAGCAGCTTAGTGGCTAGCGGGAGTCAGACCCAGTACTTC. As protein: CASSLVASGSQTQYF.

Regarding this clonotype: Mismatch with germline at one junction end may stem from a read error. The V gene is TRBV6-4, the J gene TRBJ2-2; D not resolved. CDR1 MRHNA and CDR2 SNTAGT come from the germline V gene. The CDR3 sequence is 13 residues long. This CDR3 reads CASSATETEELFF. The CDR3 DNA is TGTGCCAGCAGTGCCACAGAAACCGAGGAGCTGTTTTTT.

This clonotype was seen repeatedly, ten times or more. The J gene is TRBJ2-1, the V gene TRBV20-1; possible D gene TRBD2, 5 bases. The germline V gene has CDR1 DFQATT and CDR2 SNEGSKA (reference sequence). Trimming removed 5 bases from V and 1 base from J, with 9 bases in between. This CDR3 region has 13 residues. The CDR3 DNA reads TGCAGTGCTCAACTAGTTTCCTACAATGAGCAGTTCTTC. It encodes CSAQLVSYNEQFF.

Of note for this clonotype: One base away lies a much larger clone, so this may be a sequencing read error. The chain links TRBV12-3 or TRBV12-4 to TRBJ1-2; 8 nucleotides match TRBD1. The CDR3 sequence is 14 residues long. This chain's CDR3 is CASSPRDRNYGYIF. In DNA, the CDR3 is TGTGCCAGCAGCCCCCGGGACAGGAACTATGGCTACATCTTC.

In regard to this clonotype: This may arise from a read error, as a much more abundant clone is one base away. The chain combines TRBV20-1 with TRBJ2-5; D remains unclear. Germline CDR1 reads DFQATT; CDR2 reads SNEGSKA (reference sequence). CDR3 length: 11 amino acids. The CDR3: CADGLKETQDF. CDR3 DNA sequence: TGCGCCGACGGATTGAAAGAGACCCAGGACTTC.

This clonotype was observed a few times. This chain joins TRBV20-1 and TRBJ2-3, with 9 bases fitting TRBD1. Germline V lookup: CDR1 DFQATT, CDR2 SNEGSKA (reference sequence). V gave up 1 base and J gave up 7 bases; unmatched junction bases: 6. This CDR3 comprises 14 residues. The CDR3 is CSARGGTGLNTQYF. In DNA, the CDR3 is TGCAGTGCTAGAGGAGGGACAGGGTTGAATACGCAGTATTTT.

In this sample, this clonotype turned up many times. The rearrangement joins TRBV18 to TRBJ2-5, with D tentatively TRBD2 (5 bases). Germline loops: CDR1 KGHSH, CDR2 LQKENI. The CDR3 loop spans 13 amino acids. Trimming pared 3 bases from V and 3 bases from J, leaving 8 bases between. Here the CDR3 DNA reads TGTGCCAGCTCACCTAGGGAGAAAGAGACCCAGTACTTC. As protein: CASSPREKETQYF.

The CDR3 DNA follows: TGCGCCAGCAGCCAAGTCTCGAACCTCGGCAGGGGCTTTGAGCCCCAGCATTTT. Encoded protein: CASSQVSNLGRGFEPQHF. The rearrangement links TRBV4-1 to TRBJ1-5; tentative D call: TRBD1 (6 bases). Per germline, CDR1 MGHRA and CDR2 YSYEKL. Trimming removed 1 base at V and 8 bases at J, with 24 bases between. This CDR3 is built from 18 residues.

This clonotype turned up a few times. This sequence may be a read error, since a much larger clone differs from it by one base. The chain couples TRBV24-1 to TRBJ2-1; D may be TRBD2 (6 bases). Germline CDR1 and CDR2: KGHDR and SFDVKD. This CDR3 has 16 residues. The CDR3 region is CVTSDFASGTYNEQFF. The CDR3 DNA reads as TGTGTCACCAGTGACTTTGCCTCCGGGACTTACAATGAGCAGTTCTTC.

At least ten counts were recorded for this clonotype. This rearrangement joins TRBV4-2 to TRBJ2-5; no reliable D call. Germline loops: CDR1 LGHNA, CDR2 YNFKEQ. This CDR3 region has 13 residues. The V end lost 4 bases, the J end lost 5 bases, and 11 bases lay between the germline ends. The CDR3 here is CASSLTGSETQYF. The CDR3 nucleotides are TGTGCCAGCAGCCTGACGGGCTCGGAGACCCAGTACTTC.

Regarding this clonotype: A read error is likely, as this CDR3 ends without the conserved phenylalanine or tryptophan. CDR3 DNA sequence: TGTGCCACCAGCAAACGGGACTCCCTAAGGACCGGGGAGCTGTTTTGT. Translating it yields CATSKRDSLRTGELFC. This chain joins TRBV15 and TRBJ2-2, with a possible D match to TRBD2 (6 bases). Germline lookup yields CDR1 LNHNV and CDR2 YYDKDF (reference sequence). The CDR3 consists of 16 residues. Trimming took off 4 bases at V and 5 bases at J, with 17 bases between the two ends.

CDR3 sequence reads: CASSLVSGLAGRNIQYF. The CDR3 DNA reads as TGTGCCAGCAGCTTAGTATCGGGACTAGCGGGCCGAAACATTCAGTACTTC. The chain joins TRBV7-2 to TRBJ2-7, with 12 bases that match TRBD2. The J call could be wrong; TRBJ2-4 is a better fit for the DNA end. Per the germline V gene, CDR1 is SGHTA and CDR2 is FQGNSA. This CDR3 contains 17 residues.

This clonotype was seen repeatedly, ten times or more. Just one base apart from a much larger clone, this may be a read error. The chain couples TRBV12-3 or TRBV12-4 to TRBJ2-3; D gene ambiguous. CDR3 length: 14 residues. CDR3 in amino acids: CASSSDGSTDAQYF. In nucleotides, the CDR3 is TGTGCCAGCAGTTCCGACGGCAGCACAGATGCGCAGTATTTT.

This clonotype was detected only once. A clone one base away is much larger, so this may be a read error. Here the CDR3 reads CASGSGPQNTEAFF. The CDR3 DNA follows: TGTGCCAGCGGCTCCGGACCGCAGAACACTGAAGCTTTCTTT. V usage is TRBV11-2 and J usage is TRBJ1-1; D is uncertain. Germline V gene sequence: CDR1 SGHAT, CDR2 FQNNGV. The germline V and J ends were trimmed by 8 bases and 1 base, with 14 bases remaining between them. This CDR3 has 14 residues.